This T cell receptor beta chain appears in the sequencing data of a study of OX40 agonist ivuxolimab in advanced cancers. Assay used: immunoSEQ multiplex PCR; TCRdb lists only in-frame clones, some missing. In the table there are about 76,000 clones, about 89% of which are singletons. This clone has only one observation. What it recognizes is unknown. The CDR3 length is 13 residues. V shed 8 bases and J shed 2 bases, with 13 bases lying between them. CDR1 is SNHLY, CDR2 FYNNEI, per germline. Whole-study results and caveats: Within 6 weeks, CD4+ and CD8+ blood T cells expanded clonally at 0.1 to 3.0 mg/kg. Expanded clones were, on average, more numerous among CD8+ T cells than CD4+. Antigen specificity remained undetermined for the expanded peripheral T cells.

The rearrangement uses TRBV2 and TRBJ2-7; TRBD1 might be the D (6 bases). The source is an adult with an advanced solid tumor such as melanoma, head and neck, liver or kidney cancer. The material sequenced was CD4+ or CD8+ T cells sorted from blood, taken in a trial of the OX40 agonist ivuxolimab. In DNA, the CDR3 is TGTGCCAGCGGCCACAGGGAAACCTACGAGCAGTACTTC. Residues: CASGHRETYEQYF.